Below, 28 T cell receptor beta chains from the same sample are listed, as sequenced in a study of blood T cell repertoires in COVID-19. Here immunoSEQ multiplex PCR was the method, and the copy in TCRdb shows in-frame clones only, minus some. The sample carries approximately 390,000 clones, approximately 87% recorded once. Sequenced sample: PBMCs or T cells enriched from blood (not recorded which). Receptors were obtained from a woman aged 50 to 60 who had recovered from COVID-19.

The J gene is TRBJ1-1, the V gene TRBV4-1; D is ambiguous. The CDR3 extends over 13 amino acids. V gave up 3 bases and J gave up 10 bases, with 15 bases separating them. Germline V gene lookup returns CDR1 MGHRA and CDR2 YSYEKL. The DNA of the CDR3 is TGCGCCAGCAGCCAGAGCCGAGTCGAGGCAGCTTTCTTT. As protein: CASSQSRVEAAFF.

The V gene is TRBV7-9, the J gene TRBJ1-2, with D tentatively TRBD1 (6 bases). V lost 3 bases, J lost 6 bases, and 17 bases lay in between. CDR1 is SEHNR, CDR2 FQNEAQ, per germline (reference sequence). The CDR3 has 15 amino acids. The CDR3 loop reads CASSFLGGGADGYTF. CDR3 coding DNA: TGTGCCAGCAGCTTTTTGGGCGGGGGCGCGGATGGCTACACCTTC.

The chain recombines TRBV7-2 with TRBJ1-2; 7 nucleotides line up with TRBD1. Germline lookup yields CDR1 SGHTA and CDR2 FQGNSA. The CDR3 consists of 14 residues. Trimming cost V 1 base and J 6 bases; bases outside gene matches: 5. The CDR3 protein is CASSLVNRGDGYTF. The CDR3 nucleotides are TGTGCCAGCAGCTTAGTTAACAGGGGTGATGGCTACACCTTC.

V usage is TRBV7-2 and J usage is TRBJ2-7; TRBD1 agrees at 7 bases. J lost 0 bases, V lost 10 bases, and 9 bases had no gene match. This CDR3 region has 14 residues. The germline V gene encodes CDR1 SGHTA and CDR2 FQGNSA. The CDR3 nucleotides read TGTGCCACCACCTGGGGACAGAGCTCCTACGAGCAGTACTTC. The encoded protein is CATTWGQSSYEQYF. The complete variable domain, with remaining parts taken from reference TRBV7-2 and TRBJ2-7, reads GAGVSQSPSNKVTEKGKDVELRCDPISGHTALYWYRQSLGQGLEFLIYFQGNSAPDKSGLPSDRFSAERTGGSVSTLTIQRTQQEDSAVYLCATTWGQSSYEQYFGPGTRLTVT.

The CDR3 region is CAIGVSYEQYF. DNA for the CDR3: TGTGCCATCGGAGTTTCCTACGAGCAGTACTTC. The chain has TRBV10-3 and TRBJ2-7, with D unclear. Germline values: CDR1 ENHRY, CDR2 SYGVKD. The CDR3 is 11 amino acids. Trimming stripped 8 bases from V and 1 base from J, with 6 bases between.

The chain uses TRBV30 and TRBJ2-7, with 13 bases identical to TRBD2. This CDR3 spans 14 amino acids. Per germline, CDR1 GTSNPN and CDR2 SVGIG (reference sequence). The V and J ends lost 5 bases and 9 bases, in that order; junction bases with no gene match: 10. The CDR3 bases are TGTGCCTGGGCGACCGGGACTAGCGGGGTGCGGCAGTACTTC. This translates into CAWATGTSGVRQYF.

The J gene is TRBJ1-2, the V gene TRBV25-1; D remains unclear. The CDR3 is 13 amino acids. Trimming cost V 5 bases and J 6 bases, with 13 bases left between them. Germline CDR1 MGHDK, CDR2 SYGVNS. The CDR3 here is CASSRDTENGYTF. The DNA for the CDR3 is TGTGCCAGCAGTCGTGACACGGAAAATGGCTACACCTTC.

This clone was found once. This chain connects TRBV10-3 to TRBJ1-1; D remains unclear. V lost 3 bases and J 7 bases, leaving 9 bases between the germline ends. Germline V gene data show CDR1 as ENHRY and CDR2 as SYGVKD. There are 12 residues in the CDR3. DNA of the CDR3: TGTGCCATCAGTGACTTCACCGGTGAAGCTTTCTTT. This encodes CAISDFTGEAFF.

The chain couples TRBV5-4 to TRBJ1-1; D may be TRBD1 (5 bases). The ends were cut back, 2 bases at V and 2 bases at J, with 10 bases in the middle. The germline V gene encodes CDR1 SGHNT and CDR2 YYREEE (reference sequence). This CDR3 is built from 14 residues. The CDR3 region is CASSLEQANTEAFF. The CDR3 bases are TGTGCCAGCAGCTTAGAACAGGCCAACACTGAAGCTTTCTTT.

The chain combines TRBV13 with TRBJ1-5, with TRBD1 as a possible D gene (5 bases). CDR1 is PRHDT, CDR2 FYEKMQ, per germline (reference sequence). This CDR3 spans 14 amino acids. Trimming cost V 5 bases and J 8 bases, with 16 bases left between them. CDR3 sequence reads: CASSRAWGGEPQHF. In nucleotides, the CDR3 is TGTGCCAGCAGCCGAGCATGGGGAGGGGAGCCCCAGCATTTT.

The rearrangement links TRBV2 to TRBJ1-4; unclear D gene. Trimming took off 6 bases at V and 7 bases at J, with 24 bases between the two ends. Germline CDR1 reads SNHLY; CDR2 reads FYNNEI. The CDR3 is 17 residues long. The CDR3 reads CASSNGRAGSRSEKLFF. CDR3 sequence (DNA): TGTGCCAGCAGCAACGGAAGGGCGGGGAGCAGAAGTGAAAAACTGTTTTTT.

This rearrangement joins TRBV6-5 to TRBJ2-3; D possibly corresponds to TRBD2 (5 bases). The CDR3 length is 14 residues. Germline lookup yields CDR1 MNHEY and CDR2 SVGAGI. Trimming removed 7 bases from V and 0 bases from J, with 11 bases in between. The DNA of the CDR3 is TGTGCCAGCACGATAGGACTTAGCACAGATACGCAGTATTTT. It specifies CASTIGLSTDTQYF.

The J gene is TRBJ2-3, the V gene TRBV18; D unresolved. Germline V gene data show CDR1 as KGHSH and CDR2 as LQKENI. Deletions cut 3 bases from V and 4 bases from J, with 8 bases between. This CDR3 is built from 13 residues. DNA of the CDR3: TGTGCCAGCTCACCCTCAGTGGCAGATACGCAGTATTTT. The encoded protein is CASSPSVADTQYF.

The chain couples TRBV7-2 to TRBJ2-1; TRBD1 agrees at 8 bases. The CDR3 totals 14 residues. The V and J ends lost 11 bases and 0 bases, in that order; junction bases with no gene match: 6. Germline CDR1 and CDR2: SGHTA and FQGNSA. CDR3 region: CAGKQGVSYNEQFF. CDR3 DNA sequence: TGTGCCGGGAAACAGGGGGTCTCCTACAATGAGCAGTTCTTC.

The chain has TRBV4-1 and TRBJ2-7, with 8 bases lining up with TRBD1. J gave up 3 bases and V 3 bases, and 16 bases lay outside the gene matches. CDR1 MGHRA and CDR2 YSYEKL come from the germline V gene. CDR3 length: 18 residues. The CDR3 nucleotides read TGCGCCAGCAGCCACCGCCGACAGGGGAAGTCATCCAACTACGAGCAGTACTTC. Translating gives CASSHRRQGKSSNYEQYF.

The chain combines TRBV10-3 with TRBJ1-3; 9 bases are shared with TRBD1. J lost 5 bases, V lost 10 bases, and 6 bases had no gene match. CDR3 length: 13 residues. Germline lookup yields CDR1 ENHRY and CDR2 SYGVKD. The CDR3 spells CATQGTGRNTIYF. In DNA form, the CDR3 reads TGTGCCACCCAAGGGACAGGGCGAAACACCATATATTTT.

The rearrangement uses TRBV5-1 and TRBJ2-3, with TRBD1 identical over 9 bases. V lost 3 bases, J lost 1 base, and 3 bases stayed unmatched. Germline lookup yields CDR1 SGHRS and CDR2 YFSETQ. This CDR3 has 15 amino acids. CDR3 DNA: TGCGCCAGCAGCTCACAGGGGGCCGGCACAGATACGCAGTATTTT. This sequence encodes CASSSQGAGTDTQYF.

This chain joins TRBV15 and TRBJ2-3; no clear D gene. The germline CDR1 and CDR2 sequences are LNHNV and YYDKDF (reference sequence). The V gene lost 0 bases and the J gene lost 9 bases, with 13 bases spanning the gap. CDR3 size: 14 residues. The chain's CDR3 is CATSRDWATETQYF. The CDR3 DNA is TGTGCCACCAGCAGAGATTGGGCGACGGAAACGCAGTATTTT.

This clone was seen only once. The chain joins TRBV5-8 to TRBJ2-7; D remains unclear. Germline V gives CDR1 SGHTS, CDR2 YDEGEE. The length of the CDR3 is 13 residues. V dropped 2 bases and J dropped 9 bases, with 15 bases sitting between them. Written as DNA, the CDR3 is TGTGCCAGCAGCTTCGTCGAACTCGGCGGGCAGTACTTC. Translating gives CASSFVELGGQYF.

The V call is TRBV11-3, the J call TRBJ1-2, with TRBD1 matching 9 bases. The germline gives CDR1 SGHNT, CDR2 YENEEA. Germline trimming cut 5 bases from V and 7 bases from J; bases unmatched to any gene: 5. The CDR3 has 13 residues. The CDR3 protein is CASSETGGGGYTF. CDR3 DNA sequence: TGTGCCAGCAGCGAGACAGGGGGAGGTGGCTACACCTTC.

J is TRBJ1-2 and V is TRBV28; tentative D call: TRBD1 (6 bases). V lost 9 bases and J 4 bases, leaving 15 bases between the germline ends. CDR3 length: 13 amino acids. Germline CDR1 reads MDHEN; CDR2 reads SYDVKM. The CDR3 spells CASERRDIYGYTF. The CDR3 DNA reads TGTGCCAGTGAGCGCCGGGACATCTATGGCTACACCTTC.

This clone was detected only a few times. J is TRBJ1-2 and V is TRBV25-1; D is ambiguous. V lost 3 bases and J 9 bases, leaving 20 bases between the germline ends. Per the germline V gene, CDR1 is MGHDK and CDR2 is SYGVNS. The CDR3 runs 15 residues. The DNA for the CDR3 is TGTGCCAGCAGTGAGTTTGAGGGATGGGCTATTAGCTACACCTTC. Its translation is CASSEFEGWAISYTF.

V and J are TRBV2 and TRBJ1-5, with 9 bases aligning to TRBD1. This CDR3 is 14 amino acids long. The junction had 8 bases not matched to a gene; V was cut back by 8 bases and J by 6 bases. Germline V gives CDR1 SNHLY, CDR2 FYNNEI. The CDR3 DNA reads as TGTGCCAGCGAGGGACAGGGTAATAGTCAGCCCCAGCATTTT. Its protein is CASEGQGNSQPQHF.

The chain recombines TRBV10-1 with TRBJ2-7, with no clear D. Trimming cost V 2 bases and J 2 bases, with 13 bases left between them. CDR3 length: 15 amino acids. Germline V CDR1 and CDR2: WNHNN, SYGVQD (reference sequence). The CDR3 DNA reads TGCGCCAGCAGTGAGAACTCTAGGTGTCCCTACGAGCAGTACTTC. Its translation: CASSENSRCPYEQYF.

The genes are TRBV19 and TRBJ1-6; no definite D call. The germline V gene encodes CDR1 LNHDA and CDR2 SQIVND (reference sequence). The CDR3 loop spans 13 amino acids. V lost 6 bases and J lost 10, with 13 bases in between. CDR3 region: CASSSGIRSPLHF. CDR3 coding DNA: TGTGCCAGTAGCTCCGGGATCAGGTCACCCCTCCACTTT.

This clone came up a few times. This rearrangement joins TRBV2 to TRBJ1-2; tentatively, D is TRBD1 (5 bases). Trimming cost V 8 bases and J 5 bases, with 21 bases left between them. The CDR3 has 15 amino acids. In germline, CDR1 is SNHLY, CDR2 FYNNEI. CDR3 sequence: CASSPQLLGGYGYTF. CDR3 DNA: TGTGCCAGCTCACCCCAGCTATTGGGGGGGTATGGCTACACCTTC.

This chain links TRBV4-3 with TRBJ2-3; 16 bases fit TRBD2. J was trimmed by 3 bases and V by 3 bases; bases with no gene match: 3. CDR3 length equals 17 residues. Germline lookup yields CDR1 LGHNA and CDR2 YSLEER. CDR3 nucleotides: TGCGCCAGCAGCCAGGGACTAGCGGGGGGGAGGACAGATACGCAGTATTTT. This codes for CASSQGLAGGRTDTQYF.

About this clone itself: Other DNA sequences in the sample encode the same CDR3. The chain recombines TRBV30 with TRBJ2-3; D not resolved. The CDR3 consists of 12 residues. CDR1 and CDR2 (germline): GTSNPN, SVGIG (reference sequence). V was clipped by 2 bases and J by 2 bases, with 5 bases between them. CDR3 sequence: CAWSSNTDTQYF. CDR3 DNA: TGTGCCTGGAGTTCTAACACAGATACGCAGTATTTT.